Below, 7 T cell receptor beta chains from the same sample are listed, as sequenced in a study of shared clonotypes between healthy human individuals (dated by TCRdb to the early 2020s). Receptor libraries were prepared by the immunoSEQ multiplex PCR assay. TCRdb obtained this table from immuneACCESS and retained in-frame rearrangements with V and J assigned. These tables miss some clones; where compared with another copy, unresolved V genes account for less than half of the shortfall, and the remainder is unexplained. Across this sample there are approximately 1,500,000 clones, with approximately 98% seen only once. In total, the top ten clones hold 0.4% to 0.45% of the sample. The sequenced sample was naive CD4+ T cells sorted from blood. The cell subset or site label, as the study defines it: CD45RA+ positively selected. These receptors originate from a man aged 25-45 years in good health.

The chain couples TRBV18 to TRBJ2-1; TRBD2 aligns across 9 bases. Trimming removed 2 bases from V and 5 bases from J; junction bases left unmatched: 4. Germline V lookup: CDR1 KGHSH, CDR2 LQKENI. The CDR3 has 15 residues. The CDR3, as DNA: TGTGCCAGCTCACCAGGGCTAGCGGGAAACAATGAGCAGTTCTTC. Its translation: CASSPGLAGNNEQFF. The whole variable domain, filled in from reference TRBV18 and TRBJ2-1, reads NAGVMQNPRHLVRRRGQEARLRCSPMKGHSHVYWYRQLPEEGLKFMVYLQKENIIDESGMPKERFSAEFPKEGPSILRIQQVVRGDSAAYFCASSPGLAGNNEQFFGPGTRLTVL.

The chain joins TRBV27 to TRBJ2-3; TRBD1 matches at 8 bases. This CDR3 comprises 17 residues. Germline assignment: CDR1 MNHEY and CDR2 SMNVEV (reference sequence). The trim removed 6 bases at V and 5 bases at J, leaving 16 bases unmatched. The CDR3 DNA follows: TGTGCCAGCAGCTTTTTCGGCAGGGGGCATTCGGGAGATACGCAGTATTTT. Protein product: CASSFFGRGHSGDTQYF.

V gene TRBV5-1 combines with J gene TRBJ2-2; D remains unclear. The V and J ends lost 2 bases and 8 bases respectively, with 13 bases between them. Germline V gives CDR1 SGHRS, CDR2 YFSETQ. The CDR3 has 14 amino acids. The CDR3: CASSFSGEVGELFF. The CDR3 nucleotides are TGCGCCAGCAGCTTTTCGGGCGAGGTGGGGGAGCTGTTTTTT.

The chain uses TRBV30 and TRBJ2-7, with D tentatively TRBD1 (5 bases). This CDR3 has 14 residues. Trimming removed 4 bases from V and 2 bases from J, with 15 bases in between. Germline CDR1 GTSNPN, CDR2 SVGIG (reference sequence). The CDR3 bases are TGTGCCTGGACTCCGCCAGGGCATCCCTACGAGCAGTACTTC. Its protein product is CAWTPPGHPYEQYF.

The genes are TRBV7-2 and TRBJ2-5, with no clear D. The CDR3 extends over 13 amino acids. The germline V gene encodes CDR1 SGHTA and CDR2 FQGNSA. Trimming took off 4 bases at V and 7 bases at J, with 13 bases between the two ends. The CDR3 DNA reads TGTGCCAGCAGCTCCCGCATGAAAGGGACCCAGTACTTC. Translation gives CASSSRMKGTQYF.

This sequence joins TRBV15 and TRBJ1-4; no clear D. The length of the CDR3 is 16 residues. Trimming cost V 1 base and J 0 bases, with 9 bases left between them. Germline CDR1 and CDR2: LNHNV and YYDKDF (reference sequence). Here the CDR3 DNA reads TGTGCCACCAGCAGAGTAGTCATTGCAACTAATGAAAAACTGTTTTTT. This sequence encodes CATSRVVIATNEKLFF.

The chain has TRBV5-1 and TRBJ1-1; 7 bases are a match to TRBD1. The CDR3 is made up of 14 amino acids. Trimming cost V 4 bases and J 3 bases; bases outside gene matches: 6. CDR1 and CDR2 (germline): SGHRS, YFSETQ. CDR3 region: CASSIQGMDTEAFF. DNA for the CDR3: TGCGCCAGCAGCATACAGGGGATGGACACTGAAGCTTTCTTT.